Given below is one T cell receptor beta chain in context. Symptom resolution, clearance, or two negative PCRs marked donors in Cohort 3 as recovered. The data derive from a study of blood T cell repertoires in COVID-19. This CDR3 is built from 15 residues. The V and J ends lost 4 bases and 9 bases, in that order; junction bases with no gene match: 11. The germline V gene encodes CDR1 SGHKS and CDR2 YYEKEE (reference sequence). In the original processing: Scientists estimated how many nucleated cells there were by amplifying reference gene primers. Profiling relied on immunoSEQ multiplex PCR, and the TCRdb table lists in-frame clones only, not all of them. V, J and clone size are taken as reported in that table, and D and trimming were inferred from the DNA itself. The sample consists of 450,000 to 500,000 clones, 70% to 90% of them appearing once.

The sequencing sample was made of PBMCs or T cells enriched from blood (not recorded which). The sequence was obtained from a woman aged 60-75 years who had recovered from COVID-19. V is TRBV5-5 and J is TRBJ2-1; 9 bases match TRBD1. The CDR3 sequence is CASSPWTGVLGEQFF. The CDR3 region has the DNA TGTGCCAGCAGCCCCTGGACAGGGGTTCTCGGTGAGCAGTTCTTC.